Listed below are T cell receptor beta chains from one sample, sequenced in a study of cytomegalovirus exposure and HLA in healthy donors. Some clones are missing from TCRdb's copy, which holds only in-frame ones; the method was immunoSEQ multiplex PCR. The profile shows some 200,000 clones, 79% of them singletons. Sequencing was performed on PBMCs. Receptors were obtained from a man over 45 in good health and CMV-seronegative. Both conserved end residues are part of each CDR3. D genes are given only for firm matches. A clone size is listed for some rows: how often the clone was seen (once, few, many), or a class if it is expanded.

clone size	D gene	V gene	J gene	CDR3 DNA	CDR3 protein
few	-	TRBV18	TRBJ1-6	TGTGCCAGCTCACGAGGGGGGGATAGAACACCCCTCCACTTT	CASSRGGDRTPLHF
-	TRBD2	TRBV4-2	TRBJ2-1	TGTGCCAGCAGCCGAGGACTAGCGGGAGCGGATGAGCAGTTCTTC	CASSRGLAGADEQFF
few	-	TRBV5-1	TRBJ2-6	TGCGCCAGCAGCTTGGCAGGGGCCGGGGCCAACGTCCTGACTTTC	CASSLAGAGANVLTF
-	-	TRBV9	TRBJ2-7	TGTGCCAGCAGCGTAGGGCAGGGGACCCCAACGTCCTACGAGCAGTACTTC	CASSVGQGTPTSYEQYF
-	-	TRBV7-8	TRBJ2-1	TGTGCCAGCAGCCGGATAGCAAATGAGCAGTTCTTC	CASSRIANEQFF
-	-	TRBV29-1	TRBJ2-7	TGCAGCGCAGTACAGGGACCCCTTGCCGAGCAGTGCTTC	CSAVQGPLAEQCF
-	TRBD1	TRBV28	TRBJ2-7	TGTGCCAGCAGTCCTACCGGGACAGGGGGCGGCAACGAGCAGTACTTC	CASSPTGTGGGNEQYF
-	-	TRBV28	TRBJ1-5	TGTGCCAGCAGTTTACCACAGGGAGGGCAGCCCCAGCATTTT	CASSLPQGGQPQHF
-	TRBD2	TRBV27	TRBJ2-7	TGTGCCAGCAGCCCTCGGGAGGGGGTTTTTAACGAGCAGTACTTC	CASSPREGVFNEQYF
-	-	TRBV15	TRBJ1-2	TGTGCCACCAGCAGAGATAGAGATTATGGCTACACCTTC	CATSRDRDYGYTF
-	TRBD2	TRBV5-5	TRBJ2-7	TGTGCCAGCAGCTTGGATGCGCTAGCGGGAGACGAGCAGTACTTC	CASSLDALAGDEQYF
-	-	TRBV30	TRBJ1-4	TGTGCCTGGGCGACAGGTTCTAATGAAAAACTGTTTTTT	CAWATGSNEKLFF
-	TRBD2	TRBV7-6	TRBJ2-1	TGTGCCAGCAGCTTAGCTAGCGGGGGGATAGACAATGAGCAGTTCTTC	CASSLASGGIDNEQFF
-	TRBD1	TRBV19	TRBJ1-2	TGTGCCAGTAGGCCATGGGGACAGGCAGGAGGGGGCTACACCTTC	CASRPWGQAGGGYTF